These T cell receptor beta chains were read from a single sample in a study of blood T cell repertoires in COVID-19. Libraries were prepared by immunoSEQ multiplex PCR; TCRdb keeps only in-frame clonotypes and omits some of them. The data hold approximately 400,000 clones, with about 80% observed a single time. Material for sequencing was peripheral blood. These receptors originate from a human donor with acute or convalescent COVID-19. The donor label of this sample is uncertain. The CDR3 runs from the conserved cysteine through the conserved F or W. A D gene is named only where the DNA matches it firmly.

CDR3 protein | CDR3 length | J gene | V gene | D gene
CASSLTTGFGTEAFF | 15 | TRBJ1-1 | TRBV7-9 | TRBD1
CSASGDNEQFF | 11 | TRBJ2-1 | TRBV20-1 | .
CASAGQGAGYGYTF | 14 | TRBJ1-2 | TRBV6-5 | TRBD1
CACGGEGAGTGELFF | 15 | TRBJ2-2 | TRBV19 | .
CATSTTGDYNQPQHF | 15 | TRBJ1-5 | TRBV15 | TRBD1
CASSSGQGHEQFF | 13 | TRBJ2-1 | TRBV11-2 | TRBD1
CSVVWLLNTEAFF | 13 | TRBJ1-1 | TRBV29-1 | .
CASSLGLAGAGDTQYF | 16 | TRBJ2-3 | TRBV6-4 | TRBD2
CASSLRTGRPHEQYF | 15 | TRBJ2-7 | TRBV7-2 | TRBD1
CASSEGQGNYYGYTF | 15 | TRBJ1-2 | TRBV25-1 | .
CSVAAGGQETQYF | 13 | TRBJ2-5 | TRBV29-1 | TRBD2
CASSLAGTRQSKLFF | 15 | TRBJ1-4 | TRBV5-1 | .
CASSERAGNTEAFF | 14 | TRBJ1-1 | TRBV2 | .
CASSPDQASEAFF | 13 | TRBJ1-1 | TRBV18 | .
CAWSVSRGAVRTEAFF | 16 | TRBJ1-1 | TRBV30 | .
CASSQTGTGFEQFF | 14 | TRBJ2-1 | TRBV14 | .
CASRPSGGAGNEQFF | 15 | TRBJ2-1 | TRBV6-5 | TRBD2
CASSSSLGLEEQFF | 14 | TRBJ2-1 | TRBV6-2/TRBV6-3 | .
CASSSQFRRPTDGYTF | 16 | TRBJ1-2 | TRBV5-4 | .
CASGLVRGTIMNTEAFF | 17 | TRBJ1-1 | TRBV12-5 | .